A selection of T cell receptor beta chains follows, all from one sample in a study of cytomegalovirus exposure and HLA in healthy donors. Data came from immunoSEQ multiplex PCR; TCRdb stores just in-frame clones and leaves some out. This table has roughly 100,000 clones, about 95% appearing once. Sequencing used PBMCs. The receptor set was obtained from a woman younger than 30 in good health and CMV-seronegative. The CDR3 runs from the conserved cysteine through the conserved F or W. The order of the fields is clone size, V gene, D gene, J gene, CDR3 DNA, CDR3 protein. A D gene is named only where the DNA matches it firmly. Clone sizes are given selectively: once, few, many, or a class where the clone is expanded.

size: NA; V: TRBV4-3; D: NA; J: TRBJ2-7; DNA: TGCGCCAGCAGGGGCAGCTCCTACGAGCAGTACTTC; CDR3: CASRGSSYEQYF
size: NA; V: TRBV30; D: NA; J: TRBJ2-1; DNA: TGTGCCTGGCAGGGGGGAGGTATCAATGAGCAGTTCTTC; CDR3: CAWQGGGINEQFF
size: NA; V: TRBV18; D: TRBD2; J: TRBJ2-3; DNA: TGTGCCAGCTCACCTCGCCGGGAGGCGGATACGCAGTATTTT; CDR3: CASSPRREADTQYF
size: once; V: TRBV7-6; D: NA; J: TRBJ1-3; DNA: TGTGCCAGCAGGATTTTCCACAGCTCTGGAAACACCATATATTTT; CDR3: CASRIFHSSGNTIYF
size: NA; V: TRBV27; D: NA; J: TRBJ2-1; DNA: TGTGCCAGCAGTTTATCCGGGACAACCTACAATGAGCAGTTCTTC; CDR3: CASSLSGTTYNEQFF
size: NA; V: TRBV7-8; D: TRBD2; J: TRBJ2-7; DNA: TGTGCCAGCAGCACGGGACTAGTTTACGAGCAGTACTTC; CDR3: CASSTGLVYEQYF
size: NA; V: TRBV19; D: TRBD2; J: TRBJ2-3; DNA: TGTGCCAGTAGTAGCGGGAGAGATACGCAGTATTTT; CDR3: CASSSGRDTQYF
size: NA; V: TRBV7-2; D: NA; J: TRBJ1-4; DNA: TGTGCCAGCAGCCAGCCACCATTTGACACAGCCGCAACTAATGAAAAACTGTTTTTT; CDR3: CASSQPPFDTAATNEKLFF
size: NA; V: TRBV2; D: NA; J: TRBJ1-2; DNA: TGTGCCAGCAGGGAGACAGGTGACTATGGCTACACCTTC; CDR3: CASRETGDYGYTF
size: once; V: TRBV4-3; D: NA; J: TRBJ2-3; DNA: TGCGCCAGCAGTCGAGAAACAGGGAGTCCAGATACGCAGTATTTT; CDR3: CASSRETGSPDTQYF
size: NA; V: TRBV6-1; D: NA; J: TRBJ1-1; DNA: TGTGCCAGCAGCCCTCTTGATCCGTCGGGCACTGAAGCTTTCTTT; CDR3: CASSPLDPSGTEAFF
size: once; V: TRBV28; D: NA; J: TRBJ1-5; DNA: TGTGCCAGCAGTCTCCAGTATAGCAATCAGCCCCAGCATTTT; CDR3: CASSLQYSNQPQHF
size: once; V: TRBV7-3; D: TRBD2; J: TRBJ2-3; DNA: TGTGCCAGTGCAACTAGCGGGGGCACAGATACGCAGTATTTT; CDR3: CASATSGGTDTQYF
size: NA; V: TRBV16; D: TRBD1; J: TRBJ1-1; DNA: TGTGCCAGCAGCCAAGTAACAGGGGTGAACACTGAAGCTTTCTTT; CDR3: CASSQVTGVNTEAFF
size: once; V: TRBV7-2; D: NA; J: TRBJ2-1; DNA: TGTGCCAGCAGCTCCGGTTTTGGGGCATACAATGAGCAGTTCTTC; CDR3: CASSSGFGAYNEQFF
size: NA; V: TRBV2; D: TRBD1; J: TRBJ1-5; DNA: TGTGCCAGCAGTCAGGGGGCGTTCAATCAGCCCCAGCATTTT; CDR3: CASSQGAFNQPQHF
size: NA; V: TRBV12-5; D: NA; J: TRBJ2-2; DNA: TGTGCTAGTGGGCGAATGACGGAGGACACCGGGGAGCTGTTTTTT; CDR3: CASGRMTEDTGELFF
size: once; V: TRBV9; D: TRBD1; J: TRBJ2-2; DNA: TGTGCCAGCAGCCCCGGGACAGATAACACCGGGGAGCTGTTTTTT; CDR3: CASSPGTDNTGELFF
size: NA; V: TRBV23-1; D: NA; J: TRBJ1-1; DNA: TGCGCCAGCCGAGGGGACATATTAGAGGTGGGCACTGAAGCTTTCTTT; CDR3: CASRGDILEVGTEAFF
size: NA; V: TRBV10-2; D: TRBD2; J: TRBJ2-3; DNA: TGCGCCAGCGCTGGGCGGGAGGGCACAGATACGCAGTATTTT; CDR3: CASAGREGTDTQYF
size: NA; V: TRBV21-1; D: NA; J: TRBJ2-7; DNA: TGTGCCAGCAGCAAAGATTTGGAGGGACAGGGCAACGAGCAGTACTTC; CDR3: CASSKDLEGQGNEQYF
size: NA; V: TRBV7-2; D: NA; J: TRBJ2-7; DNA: TGTGCCAGCAGCTTACAGCCGGGAGCCTACGAGCAGTACTTC; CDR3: CASSLQPGAYEQYF
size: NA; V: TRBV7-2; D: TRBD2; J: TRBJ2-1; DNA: TGTGCCAGCAGTGGCACTAGCGGGGGAAATGAGCAGTTCTTC; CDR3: CASSGTSGGNEQFF
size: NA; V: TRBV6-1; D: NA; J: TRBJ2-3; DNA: TGTGCCAGCAGTGAAGTAGGTGCTAGCGCAATCCTCACAGATACGCAGTATTTT; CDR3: CASSEVGASAILTDTQYF
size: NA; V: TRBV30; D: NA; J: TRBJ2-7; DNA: TGTGCCTGGAGTCTTGCGGTACAATCTCCCTACGAGCAGTACTTC; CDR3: CAWSLAVQSPYEQYF
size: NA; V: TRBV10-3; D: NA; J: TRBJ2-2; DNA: TGTGCCATCAGTGAGCCAGCAGGGGTGAACACCGGGGAGCTGTTTTTT; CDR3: CAISEPAGVNTGELFF
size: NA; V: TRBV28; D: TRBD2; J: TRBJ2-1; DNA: TGTGCCAGCAGTTTATTAGCGGGGTACTACAATGAGCAGTTCTTC; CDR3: CASSLLAGYYNEQFF
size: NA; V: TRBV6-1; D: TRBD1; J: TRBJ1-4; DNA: TGTGCCAGCAGCAGACAGGGGGCGGGTAATGAAAAACTGTTTTTT; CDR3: CASSRQGAGNEKLFF
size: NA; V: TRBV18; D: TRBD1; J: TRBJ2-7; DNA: TGTGCCAGCTCACCAGAGACAGGGTGGGACGAGCAGTACTTC; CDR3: CASSPETGWDEQYF
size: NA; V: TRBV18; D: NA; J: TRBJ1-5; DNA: TGTGCCAGCTCAACGACAGAGAACAATCAGCCCCAGCATTTT; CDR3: CASSTTENNQPQHF
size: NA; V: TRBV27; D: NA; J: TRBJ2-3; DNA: TGTGCCAGCAGCCGCCGACCTAGCGCAGATACGCAGTATTTT; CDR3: CASSRRPSADTQYF
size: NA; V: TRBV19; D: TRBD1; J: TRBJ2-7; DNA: TGTGCCAGTAGTCTTCACAGGGGGTACGAGCAGTACTTC; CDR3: CASSLHRGYEQYF
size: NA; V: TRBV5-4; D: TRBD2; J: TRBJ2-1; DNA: TGTGCCAGCAGCTTCGGGGGGGCCTTCAATGAGCAGTTCTTC; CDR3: CASSFGGAFNEQFF
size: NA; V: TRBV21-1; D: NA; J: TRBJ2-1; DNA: TGTGCCAGCAGCAAAGGGGCGAGGAAAGCGGGGAGGTACGACAATGAGCAGTTCTTC; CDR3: CASSKGARKAGRYDNEQFF
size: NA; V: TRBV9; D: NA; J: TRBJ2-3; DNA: TGTGCCAGCAGCGTAGCTACAGGGCCGTGGTCAGATACGCAGTATTTT; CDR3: CASSVATGPWSDTQYF
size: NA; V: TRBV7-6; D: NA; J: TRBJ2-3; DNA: TGTGCCAGCAGCTCGGTAGCGCAGAAAACAGATACGCAGTATTTT; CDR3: CASSSVAQKTDTQYF
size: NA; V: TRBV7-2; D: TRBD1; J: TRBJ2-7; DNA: TGTGCCAGCAGCTTAGTCGGGACAGGGGGCCTCGAGCAGTACTTC; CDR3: CASSLVGTGGLEQYF
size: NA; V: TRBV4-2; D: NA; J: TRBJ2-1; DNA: TGTGCCAGCAGCCAAGTTTCCACCGGGACTCTTTACAATGAGCAGTTCTTC; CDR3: CASSQVSTGTLYNEQFF
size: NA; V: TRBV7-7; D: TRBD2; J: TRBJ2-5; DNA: TGTGCTAGCAGCAAACTAGCGGAAGAGACCCAGTACTTC; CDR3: CASSKLAEETQYF
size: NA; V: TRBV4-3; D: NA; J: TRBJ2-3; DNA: TGCGCCAGCAGCCAAGGACGGAGTCAACTAAGCACAGATACGCAGTATTTT; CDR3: CASSQGRSQLSTDTQYF
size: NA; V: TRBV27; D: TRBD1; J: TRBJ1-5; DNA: TGTGCCAGCAGTCGGACAGGGGCGAATCAGCCCCAGCATTTT; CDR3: CASSRTGANQPQHF
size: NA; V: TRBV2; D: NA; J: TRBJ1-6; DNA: TGTGCCAGCACTCGGAGGGGAGGCTCACCCCTCCACTTT; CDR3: CASTRRGGSPLHF
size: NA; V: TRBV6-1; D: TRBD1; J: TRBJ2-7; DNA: TGTGCCAGCAGCGGGACAGGGTACCTGGTCTACGAGCAGTACTTC; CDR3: CASSGTGYLVYEQYF
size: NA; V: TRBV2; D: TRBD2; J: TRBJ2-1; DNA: TGTGCCGGGGGGATACTAGCGGGAAAGTCGAATGAGCAGTTCTTC; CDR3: CAGGILAGKSNEQFF
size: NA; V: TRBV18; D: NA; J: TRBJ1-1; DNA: TGTGCCAGCTCACCGGCTGCGGGGAACACTGAAGCTTTCTTT; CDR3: CASSPAAGNTEAFF
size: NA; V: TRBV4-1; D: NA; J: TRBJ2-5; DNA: TGCGCCAGCAGCCAAGGGGGAGAGGAGACCCAGTACTTC; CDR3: CASSQGGEETQYF
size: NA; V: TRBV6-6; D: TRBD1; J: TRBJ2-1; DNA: TGTGCCAGCAGTCCGGACAGGGCGTCCTACAATGAGCAGTTCTTC; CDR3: CASSPDRASYNEQFF